This TCR beta chain was sequenced for a study of prognosis after radiotherapy for stage I lung cancer (dated by TCRdb to 2020 to 2022). Regarding the research as a whole: Between early 2018 and early 2019, over 15 patients with stage I NSCLC were enrolled in Nanjing, China. No patient received concurrent therapy alongside SBRT. This study profiled peripheral blood TCR beta repertoires from stage I NSCLC patients before and after stereotactic body radiotherapy and linked the repertoires to distant failure. The study took one blood sample before SBRT and one after SBRT from each of approximately 20 patients and sequenced all 40 or so samples. All patients were considered medically inoperable, owing to comorbidities in some 11 and refusal of surgery in several. After SBRT, distant metastases developed in about 20% of the 19 patients at a median of 7 months, while the remaining 15 patients had no significant progression. Using image-guided IMRT or VMAT, SBRT was delivered in 3 to 5 fractions at a biologically effective dose of at least 100 Gy. Fourteen patients presented with newly diagnosed primary stage I lung tumors, and 4 or 5 carried oligometastatic NSCLC following surgical resection of the primary tumor. Squamous cell carcinoma histology was identified in seven patients, and adenocarcinoma histology was identified in under 15 patients. The cohort was made up of 13 men and more than five women, with a median age of nearly 75 years and an age range of about 50 to 90 years.

No patient had a history of other malignancies or prior chemotherapy or radiotherapy, and all had node-negative disease on CT and PET/CT. About 6.2 milliliters of peripheral venous blood were drawn into EDTA tubes at each of two time points. PBMCs were isolated by Ficoll-Paque Plus density-gradient centrifugation. Samples were stored at -80°C immediately after collection until analysis. Two rounds of multiplex PCR were used to amplify the TCR beta CDR3 region from genomic DNA. In the first PCR round, primers specific to each TRBV and TRBJ gene were used, and the primer sequences were filed in Chinese patent CN105087789A. Universal primers were used in the second round of PCR. The Roche High Pure PCR Template Preparation Kit was used to extract genomic DNA from frozen PBMCs. The libraries underwent paired-end sequencing with 151 bp reads on an Illumina HiSeq 3000. In the source study's methods: CutAdapt was used to discard raw reads that did not contain the multiplex PCR primer sequences. Using PEAR, the high-quality paired reads were merged into contigs. TRB V, D and J gene segments were assigned to each contig with MiXCR by alignment to reference sequences. To remove sequencing errors, CDR3 sequences were clustered according to base quality and sequence similarity. Diversity was measured as Shannon entropy normalized by the natural log of productive TCR sequence number. One minus Shannon entropy divided by the natural log of the number of unique clonotypes was used as the definition of clonality. Progression-free survival cut-offs for repertoire metrics were chosen using the Youden index of ROC curves, with analyses run in R 3.5.3. Starting from the raw public reads, TCRdb applied fastp trimming at Q25, assembled clones with MiXCR and retained in-frame beta chains. One record per CDR3 amino acid sequence lists the most common genes and DNA. The V and J calls shown here were made by TCRdb, not taken from the authors' results. This sample comprises 11,000 to 15,000 distinct CDR3 sequences, roughly a third of them detected only once. Of the sample, 41% is held by the ten largest clones.

In this sample, this clonotype turned up many times. Its antigen is not yet known. No qualities accompany the bases; no much larger clone lies one base away. Results the study describes overall, beyond this receptor: After SBRT, the number of unique TCR clones decreased (median around 10,000 before versus several thousand after; Wilcoxon paired P=0.011). No determination of tumor specificity was made for expanded TCR clones. Post-SBRT Shannon entropy and its change from baseline were lower in patients who developed distant metastases; baseline Shannon entropy was not associated with metastases. All reported P values were unadjusted for multiple comparisons. TRBV and TRBJ usage frequencies reportedly differed by metastasis status, in two V genes at baseline and in about 10 V and two J genes after SBRT. Limitations of the study included a small cohort and short follow-up, and the study findings need independent validation.

V sheds 4 bases and J sheds 6 bases, leaving 15 bases between their ends. Measured from the cysteine to the phenylalanine, the CDR3 is 14 residues long. Here the CDR3 DNA is all that survives: 42 bases in frame from base 1. CDR1 and CDR2, per the germline V gene, are MGHRA and YSYEKL. Here the sequenced sample was PBMCs, taken before or after stereotactic body radiation therapy (not recorded which). This receptor chain uses TRBV4-1 and TRBJ1-1, with TRBD1 perhaps the D gene, on 6 matching bases. The clonotype was recovered from a donor of 50 years or more with non-small cell lung cancer. The nucleotide sequence is given as TGCGCCAGCAGCCGAGGAGACAGGCGGGCTGAAGCTTTCTTT. Its amino acids are CASSRGDRRAEAFF.